This passage covers 5 T cell receptor beta chains from one sample sequenced in a study of T cell responses to AZD1222 COVID-19 vaccine. Assay: immunoSEQ multiplex PCR; the TCRdb copy retains only in-frame clones and omits some. The top ten hold about 19% of the sample, which has tens of thousands of clones, 75% to 85% seen once. Material: peripheral blood, obtained on day 0 of AZD1222 vaccination. The receptors were gathered from an adult in good health.

The gene calls are TRBV11-2 and TRBJ1-3, with a possible D match to TRBD1 (6 bases). Germline CDR1 is SGHAT and CDR2 is FQNNGV. The CDR3 has 15 residues. V was trimmed by 5 bases and J by 2 bases, leaving 13 bases between them. In nucleotides, the CDR3 is TGTGCCAGCAGCGCAACAGGGAGCCCTGGAAACACCATATATTTT. Its translation: CASSATGSPGNTIYF.

The chain employs TRBV5-6 and TRBJ2-6; 7 bases are a match to TRBD2. This CDR3 comprises 17 residues. Trimming at V came to 4 bases and at J to 0 bases, leaving 7 bases not matched to a gene. Germline CDR1 and CDR2: SGHDT and YYEEEE. CDR3 nucleotide sequence: TGTGCCAGCAGCCCACTAGCGATAAGCTCTGGGGCCAACGTCCTGACTTTC. Residues: CASSPLAISSGANVLTF.

DNA for the CDR3: TGTGCCAGCTCACCATTGACAGACCTCAACTATGGCTACACCTTC. Its protein product is CASSPLTDLNYGYTF. The gene calls are TRBV18 and TRBJ1-2; possible D gene TRBD1, 5 bases. The V gene's germline CDR1 is KGHSH and CDR2 LQKENI. The CDR3 sequence is 15 residues long. The germline V and J ends were trimmed by 2 bases and 2 bases, with 12 bases remaining between them.

The V and J genes are TRBV15 and TRBJ2-7; 8 bases are shared with TRBD2. CDR3 length: 13 residues. The trim removed 5 bases at V and 2 bases at J, leaving 2 bases unmatched. Germline-derived CDR1 and CDR2 are LNHNV and YYDKDF (reference sequence). CDR3: CATSGGLAYEQYF. CDR3 in DNA: TGTGCCACCAGCGGGGGACTAGCCTACGAGCAGTACTTC.

The chain combines TRBV18 with TRBJ2-7, with D perhaps TRBD2 (5 bases). The ends were cut back, 0 bases at V and 2 bases at J, with 8 bases in the middle. The CDR3 is made up of 14 amino acids. The germline V gene has CDR1 KGHSH and CDR2 LQKENI. In DNA form, the CDR3 reads TGTGCCAGCTCACCACCCGAGGGTACCTACGAGCAGTACTTC. Protein: CASSPPEGTYEQYF. Filled out from reference TRBV18 and TRBJ2-7, the complete variable domain reads NAGVMQNPRHLVRRRGQEARLRCSPMKGHSHVYWYRQLPEEGLKFMVYLQKENIIDESGMPKERFSAEFPKEGPSILRIQQVVRGDSAAYFCASSPPEGTYEQYFGPGTRLTVT.